These T cell receptor beta chains were read from a single sample in a study of regulatory T cells in long-lasting Graves disease. TCRdb processed the multiplex PCR reads anew with MiXCR; each CDR3 protein has one entry. This sample has 440,000 or so distinct CDR3 sequences, with around 15% found just once. These same data were also listed under a study on T cells in Graves' hyperthyroidism and ophthalmopathy.

The material was peripheral blood mononuclear cells (PBMCs), obtained at new diagnosis, from a patient treated with antithyroid drugs. The receptors derive from a woman in her 30s with Graves disease. The CDR3 runs from the conserved cysteine through the conserved F or W. D genes are given only for firm matches. Expanded clones are given a class, and other clones once, few, many or no size at all.

V	length	J	D	size	DNA	CDR3
TRBV7-9	16	TRBJ1-3	-	few	TGTGCCAGCAGCTTAGCCACGTCCCGCTCTGGAAACACCATATATTTT	CASSLATSRSGNTIYF
TRBV20-1	16	TRBJ2-3	-	many	TGCAGTGCTAGAGTCCCGTCGCGGGGACCTCCAGATACGCAGTATTTT	CSARVPSRGPPDTQYF
TRBV11-2	17	TRBJ2-3	-	-	TGTGCCAGCAGCTTAGGAAGAGGGTCGGGAGAGACAGATACGCAGTATTTT	CASSLGRGSGETDTQYF
TRBV11-2	14	TRBJ2-7	-	many	TGTGCCAGCAGCTTAGCGGGAATTTCCTACGAGCAGTACTTC	CASSLAGISYEQYF
TRBV5-1	13	TRBJ2-1	-	-	TGCGCCAGCAGCTTGACGGGGCCTAATGAGCAGTTCTTC	CASSLTGPNEQFF
TRBV4-3	18	TRBJ2-1	TRBD2	few	TGCGCCAGCAGCCCCCAACCCGGGCGGGGGGGCTCCTACAATGAGCAGTTCTTC	CASSPQPGRGGSYNEQFF
TRBV20-1	15	TRBJ2-3	-	-	TGCAGTGCTAGAGATGCCCCAGCTAGCACAGATACGCAGTATTTT	CSARDAPASTDTQYF
TRBV4-1	15	TRBJ2-7	TRBD1	many	TGCGCCAGCAGCCCCCGACAGGGCATAGCCTACGAGCAGTACTTC	CASSPRQGIAYEQYF
TRBV12-5	15	TRBJ2-1	-	many	TGTGCTAGTGGTTCGCAACCCTGGGGTAGAAATGAGCAGTTCTTC	CASGSQPWGRNEQFF
TRBV7-2	12	TRBJ1-1	-	many	TGTGCCAGCAGCTTCACCTGGACTGAAGCTTTCTTT	CASSFTWTEAFF
TRBV5-4	17	TRBJ2-2	-	few	TGTGCCAGCAGCTTGGAAGTGGGCGGGGACCACACCGGGGAGCTGTTTTTT	CASSLEVGGDHTGELFF
TRBV28	13	TRBJ2-2	TRBD1	few	TGTGCCAGCAGTCCCTTGGACAGGGGGCAGCTGTTTTTT	CASSPLDRGQLFF
TRBV4-2	16	TRBJ2-7	-	-	TGTGCCAGCAGCCAAGATACTCGGCCCGAGGTTACGACGGAGTACTTC	CASSQDTRPEVTTEYF
TRBV7-8	13	TRBJ1-3	-	-	TGTGCCAGCAGCCCAGGAGGCCCCAGCACCATATATTTT	CASSPGGPSTIYF
TRBV27	14	TRBJ1-1	TRBD1	many	TGTGCCAGCAGTGCGACAGGGGGGGACACTGAAGCTTTCTTT	CASSATGGDTEAFF
TRBV12-3/TRBV12-4	14	TRBJ2-5	-	many	TGTGCCAGCACAAAGGCTAGCGAGCAAGAGACCCAGTACTTC	CASTKASEQETQYF
TRBV9	14	TRBJ2-3	-	few	TGTGCCAGCAGCGTAGGATCTAGCACAGATACGCAGTATTTT	CASSVGSSTDTQYF
TRBV6-1	15	TRBJ1-5	TRBD1	many	TGTGCCAGCAGACTCACAGGGGGCGGTCATCAGCCCCAGCATTTT	CASRLTGGGHQPQHF
TRBV7-9	18	TRBJ2-1	-	many	TGTGCCAGCAGCTTCGTCTCCTTTAGGAACACACAACACAATGAGCAGTTCTTC	CASSFVSFRNTQHNEQFF
TRBV3-1	13	TRBJ2-5	-	many	TGTGCCAGCAGCCAAGGGACAGTGAAGACCCAGTACTTC	CASSQGTVKTQYF
TRBV19	14	TRBJ2-2	TRBD2	many	TGTGCCAGTAGGCCTAGCGGGATAGCCGGGGAGCTGTTTTTT	CASRPSGIAGELFF
TRBV20-1	14	TRBJ1-5	TRBD1	few	TGCAGTGCTAGAGACTATACAGGGGGCCAGCCCCAGCATTTT	CSARDYTGGQPQHF
TRBV10-3	17	TRBJ2-1	TRBD2	many	TGTGCCATCAGTGAGGGACTAGCGGGAGGCTACCACAATGAGCAGTTCTTC	CAISEGLAGGYHNEQFF
TRBV5-5	16	TRBJ2-2	-	-	TGTGCCAGCAGCAGCGATCCAGGTCCGAGCACCGGGGAGCTGTTTTTT	CASSSDPGPSTGELFF
TRBV6-1	16	TRBJ2-2	TRBD2	few	TGTGCCAGCAGACCTGGACTAGCGGGGAACACCGGGGAGCTGTTTTTT	CASRPGLAGNTGELFF
TRBV7-9	15	TRBJ2-2	-	many	TGTGCCAGCAGCTTTTTACAGGTTGACACCGGGGAGCTGTTTTTT	CASSFLQVDTGELFF
TRBV30	14	TRBJ2-7	TRBD2	many	TGTGCCTGGCACGGGCCTAGCGGACCCTACGAGCAGTACTTC	CAWHGPSGPYEQYF
TRBV3-1	13	TRBJ2-5	-	many	TGTGCCAGCAGCCAAGGAGCCCAAGAGACCCAGTACTTC	CASSQGAQETQYF
TRBV30	13	TRBJ1-2	-	many	TGTGCCTGCCTTACCGGGGGATACTATGGCTACACCTTC	CACLTGGYYGYTF
TRBV10-3	13	TRBJ2-5	-	many	TGTGCCATCAGTGCGGACGGCAATCGGGCCCAGTACTTC	CAISADGNRAQYF
TRBV5-1	14	TRBJ2-7	-	many	TGCGCCAGCAGCTTGGTGGCCTCGGAGGAGGAGCAGTACTTC	CASSLVASEEEQYF
TRBV18	14	TRBJ1-5	TRBD1	many	TGTGCCAGCAGCCCCGGACAGGGGGATCAGCCCCAGCATTTT	CASSPGQGDQPQHF
TRBV3-1	14	TRBJ1-2	-	few	TGTGCCAGCAGCCTCGGGACCGCTAACTATGGCTACACCTTC	CASSLGTANYGYTF
TRBV29-1	13	TRBJ2-5	-	many	TGCAGCGTTGACTTAGGGGGCCAAGAGACCCAGTACTTC	CSVDLGGQETQYF
TRBV28	15	TRBJ2-1	-	many	TGTGCCAGCAGTTTACGATTGAGGGGTTACAATGAGCAGTTCTTC	CASSLRLRGYNEQFF
TRBV3-1	15	TRBJ1-1	TRBD1	many	TGTGCCAGCAGCCCCAGGGGACAGGCGAACACTGAAGCTTTCTTT	CASSPRGQANTEAFF
TRBV10-3	15	TRBJ2-7	TRBD2	many	TGTGCCATCAGTGAGAAACTAGCGGGAGTCTACGAGCAGTACTTC	CAISEKLAGVYEQYF
TRBV5-1	16	TRBJ2-5	TRBD2	once	TGCGCCAGCAGCTTGGCCAAGGGCGGGAGAGGCGAGACCCAGTACTTC	CASSLAKGGRGETQYF
TRBV12-5	12	TRBJ2-3	TRBD1	-	TGTGCTAGTGGGCAGGGGGCAGATACGCAGTATTTT	CASGQGADTQYF
TRBV7-9	13	TRBJ1-2	-	-	TGTGCCAGCAGCTTATCCCCCGCTCTCGGCTACACCTTC	CASSLSPALGYTF
TRBV11-2	13	TRBJ2-2	-	many	TGTGCCAGCAGCTTAGTGGTTGGCGGGGAGCTGTTTTTT	CASSLVVGGELFF
TRBV20-1	13	TRBJ1-5	-	many	TGCAGTGCCCGAACTCCTGGATCGGGGCCCCAGCATTTT	CSARTPGSGPQHF
TRBV19	11	TRBJ1-1	-	few	TGTGCCACCATACAGTCCGGCTTAGCTTTCTTT	CATIQSGLAFF
TRBV19	15	TRBJ2-4	TRBD2	few	TGTGCCAGTACTACTAGCGGGAGGGTAACAAACATTCAGTACTTC	CASTTSGRVTNIQYF
TRBV20-1	14	TRBJ2-1	-	many	TGCAGTCTCGAAGACTACCCCAACTTGAATGAGCAGTTCTTC	CSLEDYPNLNEQFF
TRBV3-1	19	TRBJ2-6	-	-	TGTGCCAGCAGCCAATCGACATGGGACTGGCCGGGAGGGGCCAACGTCCTGACTTTC	CASSQSTWDWPGGANVLTF
TRBV5-1	16	TRBJ2-7	-	many	TGCGCCAGCAGCTGGGAGACCGGGACAAATATCGACGAGCAGTACTTC	CASSWETGTNIDEQYF
TRBV3-1	14	TRBJ2-7	-	many	TGTGCCAGCAGCCCGACGGCCAGCTCCTACGAGCAGTACTTC	CASSPTASSYEQYF
TRBV11-2	19	TRBJ2-6	-	-	TGTGCCAGCAGCTTAGGGTTTGAGGGCGTCAGCTCTGGGGCCAACGTCCTGACTTTC	CASSLGFEGVSSGANVLTF
TRBV7-8	14	TRBJ2-1	TRBD2	-	TGTGCCAGCAGCTTAGAAGCGGGAGCTCAGGAGCAGTTCTTC	CASSLEAGAQEQFF
TRBV6-2/TRBV6-3	18	TRBJ2-3	TRBD2	many	TGTGCCAGCAGGCCTAACTATGGGCGGGAGCATTCCACAGATACGCAGTATTTT	CASRPNYGREHSTDTQYF
TRBV7-9	15	TRBJ2-1	TRBD2	-	TGTGCCAGCAGCTCCGGGACTAGCGTGAGTAAGGAGCAGTTCTTC	CASSSGTSVSKEQFF
TRBV6-2/TRBV6-3	13	TRBJ2-7	-	few	TGTGCCAGCAGTTACCTCGACAGATACGAGCAGTACTTC	CASSYLDRYEQYF
TRBV20-1	13	TRBJ2-7	-	many	TGCAGTGCTCCCGGGCCCGGAATTCGCGAGCAGTACTTC	CSAPGPGIREQYF
TRBV5-1	14	TRBJ1-4	-	many	TGCGCCAGCAGCTTACCGGGACCTGATGAAAAACTGTTTTTT	CASSLPGPDEKLFF